This T cell receptor (beta chain) is from a study of blood T cell repertoires in COVID-19. Study-level information: Samples taken during acute and convalescent COVID-19 were collected in the United States, Italy and Spain.

The table came from immunoSEQ multiplex PCR; TCRdb's copy has only in-frame clones and leaves some out. This sample yields about 210,000 clones, of which less than 85% are seen a single time; around 19% belongs to the top ten. This sequence originates from a man aged 40-49 years who had recovered from COVID-19. Sequencing input: PBMCs or T cells enriched from blood (not recorded which).

CDR3 bases: TGTGCCAGCAGCTTTGGGACACGCTACGAGCAGTACTTC. Amino acid sequence: CASSFGTRYEQYF. J is TRBJ2-7 and V is TRBV5-6; a weak D match, TRBD1 (6 bases). The ends were cut back, 2 bases at V and 3 bases at J, with 9 bases in the middle. Germline CDR1 is SGHDT and CDR2 is YYEEEE. CDR3 length equals 13 residues.